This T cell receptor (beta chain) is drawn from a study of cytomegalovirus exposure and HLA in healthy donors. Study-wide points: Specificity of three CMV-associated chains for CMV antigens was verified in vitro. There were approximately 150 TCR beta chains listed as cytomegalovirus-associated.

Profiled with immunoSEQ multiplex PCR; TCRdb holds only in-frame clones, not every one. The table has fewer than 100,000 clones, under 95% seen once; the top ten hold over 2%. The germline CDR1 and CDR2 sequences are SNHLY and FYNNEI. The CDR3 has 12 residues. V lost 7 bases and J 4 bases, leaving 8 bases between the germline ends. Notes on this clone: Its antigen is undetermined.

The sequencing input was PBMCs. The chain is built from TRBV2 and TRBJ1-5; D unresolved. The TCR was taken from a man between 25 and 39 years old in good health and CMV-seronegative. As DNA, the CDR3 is TGTGCCAGCAAGGGAGAGAATCAGCCCCAGCATTTT. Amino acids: CASKGENQPQHF.